This T cell receptor (beta chain) originates from a study of control samples from healthy donors and cancer patients. The CDR3 totals 15 residues. Germline values: CDR1 MGHRA, CDR2 YSYEKL. The V end lost 5 bases, the J end lost 0 bases, and 8 bases lay between the germline ends. The protocol was immunoSEQ multiplex PCR, while the TCRdb copy is restricted to in-frame clones and leaves out a portion. The sample has 130,000 or so clones; approximately 90% are singletons. The gene calls are TRBV4-1 and TRBJ2-6, with D perhaps TRBD1 (6 bases). The TCR sequence derives from a young man in good health. Sequenced sample: blood. In nucleotides, the CDR3 is TGCGCCAGCAGCACAGGGACCTCTGGGGCCAACGTCCTGACTTTC. Amino acids: CASSTGTSGANVLTF.